The present entry profiles one T cell receptor (beta chain) with its context. Clones were sequenced by immunoSEQ multiplex PCR, and TCRdb holds only the in-frame ones, with some missing. The sample contains roughly 500,000 clones, roughly 95% of which appear only once. The data are from a study of shared clonotypes between healthy human individuals. This receptor was obtained from a woman younger than 45 in good health. Sequencing was done on a sample of naive CD4+ T cells sorted from blood. Subset: CD45RA+ positively selected.

Here the CDR3 reads CASSHPAGGEQFF. For the CDR3, the DNA is TGCGCCAGCAGTCATCCCGCAGGGGGTGAGCAGTTCTTC. The V and J genes are TRBV23-1 and TRBJ2-1, with 7 bases lining up with TRBD1. TRBV23-1 is reported as an ORF; its role is uncertain. The CDR3 contains 13 residues. The V and J ends lost 3 bases and 9 bases, in that order; junction bases with no gene match: 5.